The clone carrying this T cell receptor (beta chain) was observed a single time. Its matching antigen is unknown. The data are from a study of vaccination effects on CD4 cells after COVID-19. Study-wide points: Convalescent patients were scarce, and early post-infection timepoints were absent.

V was clipped by 2 bases and J by 11 bases, with 10 bases between them. The CDR3 sequence is 13 residues long. CDR1 and CDR2 from the germline V gene are KGHSH and LQKENI. Subsequent to less than 13 days of culture, CD4+ T cells were isolated. Participants received two doses of either the BNT162b2 or mRNA-1273 vaccine. Profiled with immunoSEQ multiplex PCR; TCRdb holds only in-frame clones, not every one. The sample shows approximately 29,000 clones, over 70% of them seen only once. The chain employs TRBV18 and TRBJ1-6, with D perhaps matching TRBD1 (5 bases). The origin of this receptor is a human donor who received a COVID-19 vaccine. Specimen: CD4+ T cells from PBMCs cultured without peptide, collected after COVID-19 vaccination. The CDR3 protein is CASSPGTLAPLHF. In DNA form, the CDR3 reads TGTGCCAGCTCACCAGGGACTTTGGCACCCCTCCACTTT.